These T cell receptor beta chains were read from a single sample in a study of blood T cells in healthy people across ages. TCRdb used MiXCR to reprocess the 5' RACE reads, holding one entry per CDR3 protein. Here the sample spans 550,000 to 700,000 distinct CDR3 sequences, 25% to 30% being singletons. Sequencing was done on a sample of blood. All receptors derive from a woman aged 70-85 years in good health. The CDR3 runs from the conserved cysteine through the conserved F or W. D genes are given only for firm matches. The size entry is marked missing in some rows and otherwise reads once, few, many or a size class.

CDR3aa: CSAEGLLYEQYF; CDR3nt: TGCAGTGCTGAGGGGCTTCTATACGAGCAGTACTTC; v_gene: TRBV20-1; j_gene: TRBJ2-7; abundance: few; d_gene: -
CDR3aa: CASSRLSGGEETQYF; CDR3nt: TGTGCCAGCAGTCGCCTTAGCGGGGGGGAAGAGACCCAGTACTTC; v_gene: TRBV12-3/TRBV12-4; j_gene: TRBJ2-5; abundance: many; d_gene: TRBD2
CDR3aa: CASSFEKTQYF; CDR3nt: TGTGCCAGCAGTTTTGAGAAGACCCAGTACTTC; v_gene: TRBV11-3; j_gene: TRBJ2-5; abundance: -; d_gene: -
CDR3aa: CASSESSSGGSDTQYF; CDR3nt: TGTGCCAGCAGCGAATCTTCTAGCGGGGGCTCAGATACGCAGTATTTT; v_gene: TRBV6-1; j_gene: TRBJ2-3; abundance: -; d_gene: TRBD2
CDR3aa: CASSQGDREKNIQYF; CDR3nt: TGCGCCAGCAGCCAAGGGGACAGAGAAAAAAACATTCAGTACTTC; v_gene: TRBV4-1; j_gene: TRBJ2-4; abundance: -; d_gene: TRBD1
CDR3aa: CASSPPWLSEKLFF; CDR3nt: TGTGCCAGCAGCCCTCCCTGGCTCAGTGAAAAACTGTTTTTT; v_gene: TRBV7-9; j_gene: TRBJ1-4; abundance: many; d_gene: -
CDR3aa: CASSSSFANRNYGYTF; CDR3nt: TGTGCCAGCAGCAGCAGTTTTGCGAATCGAAACTATGGCTACACCTTC; v_gene: TRBV5-5; j_gene: TRBJ1-2; abundance: -; d_gene: -
CDR3aa: CAGSQTAGAPEGQYF; CDR3nt: TGTGCCGGCAGCCAAACCGCGGGGGCACCCGAGGGCCAGTACTTC; v_gene: TRBV4-2; j_gene: TRBJ2-5; abundance: -; d_gene: -
CDR3aa: CASGARWTQYF; CDR3nt: TGTGCCAGCGGCGCCCGCTGGACGCAGTATTTT; v_gene: TRBV11-2; j_gene: TRBJ2-3; abundance: few; d_gene: -
CDR3aa: CASSPQGQRFYEQYF; CDR3nt: TGTGCCAGCAGCCCCCAGGGACAGCGATTCTACGAGCAGTACTTC; v_gene: TRBV3-1; j_gene: TRBJ2-7; abundance: few; d_gene: TRBD1
CDR3aa: CASNQDLAGVGSPLHF; CDR3nt: TGTGCAAGCAACCAAGATTTGGCAGGGGTGGGTTCACCCCTCCACTTT; v_gene: TRBV4-2; j_gene: TRBJ1-6; abundance: -; d_gene: -
CDR3aa: CASSLYGVAYEQYF; CDR3nt: TGTGCCAGCAGTTTATACGGGGTCGCCTACGAGCAGTACTTC; v_gene: TRBV28; j_gene: TRBJ2-7; abundance: once; d_gene: -
CDR3aa: CSANRASGGPMLTQYF; CDR3nt: TGCAGTGCAAACCGGGCTAGCGGGGGTCCGATGTTGACCCAGTACTTC; v_gene: TRBV20-1; j_gene: TRBJ2-5; abundance: -; d_gene: TRBD2
CDR3aa: CASILTGRGEKLFF; CDR3nt: TGTGCCAGCATCCTGACAGGGCGGGGTGAAAAACTGTTTTTT; v_gene: TRBV6-1; j_gene: TRBJ1-4; abundance: -; d_gene: TRBD1
CDR3aa: CSVVKGPGQGRWEQYF; CDR3nt: TGCAGCGTCGTTAAGGGTCCGGGACAGGGGAGGTGGGAGCAGTACTTC; v_gene: TRBV29-1; j_gene: TRBJ2-7; abundance: few; d_gene: TRBD1
CDR3aa: CASSVATSGPQYF; CDR3nt: TGTGCCAGCAGTGTAGCGACTAGCGGGCCACAGTACTTC; v_gene: TRBV2; j_gene: TRBJ2-5; abundance: -; d_gene: TRBD2
CDR3aa: CASSQEEITALTGELFF; CDR3nt: TGTGCCAGCAGCCAAGAGGAAATTACGGCACTCACCGGGGAGCTGTTTTTT; v_gene: TRBV4-2; j_gene: TRBJ2-2; abundance: -; d_gene: -
CDR3aa: CSARHRLAALYNEQFF; CDR3nt: TGCAGTGCTAGACATCGACTAGCGGCGTTGTACAATGAGCAGTTCTTC; v_gene: TRBV20-1; j_gene: TRBJ2-1; abundance: -; d_gene: TRBD2
CDR3aa: CSASRTSGGSLYQETQYF; CDR3nt: TGCAGTGCTTCCCGAACTAGCGGGGGGTCACTATACCAAGAGACCCAGTACTTC; v_gene: TRBV20-1; j_gene: TRBJ2-5; abundance: -; d_gene: TRBD2
CDR3aa: CASTPGTSGLSDTQYF; CDR3nt: TGTGCCAGCACGCCCGGGACTAGCGGGCTTTCAGATACGCAGTATTTT; v_gene: TRBV2; j_gene: TRBJ2-3; abundance: few; d_gene: TRBD2
CDR3aa: CSVDTSYNEPFF; CDR3nt: TGCAGCGTTGATACTAGTTACAATGAGCCGTTCTTC; v_gene: TRBV29-1; j_gene: TRBJ2-1; abundance: once; d_gene: -
CDR3aa: CASSSNPSRGPSSYNSPLHF; CDR3nt: TGTGCCAGCAGTTCCAACCCGTCCAGGGGGCCGAGCTCCTATAATTCACCCCTCCACTTT; v_gene: TRBV27; j_gene: TRBJ1-6; abundance: many; d_gene: TRBD1
CDR3aa: CASLGRDLYTGELFF; CDR3nt: TGTGCCAGTTTGGGGAGAGACTTGTACACCGGGGAGCTGTTTTTT; v_gene: TRBV6-6; j_gene: TRBJ2-2; abundance: -; d_gene: -
CDR3aa: CASSLGRSELFF; CDR3nt: TGCGCCAGCAGCTTGGGACGGAGTGAACTGTTTTTT; v_gene: TRBV5-1; j_gene: TRBJ1-4; abundance: -; d_gene: -
CDR3aa: CSVGQRGQETQYF; CDR3nt: TGCAGCGTGGGACAGCGGGGCCAAGAGACCCAGTACTTC; v_gene: TRBV29-1; j_gene: TRBJ2-5; abundance: -; d_gene: -
CDR3aa: CASSLQVRRDTGELFF; CDR3nt: TGTGCCAGCAGCCTCCAAGTTAGGCGGGACACCGGGGAGCTGTTTTTT; v_gene: TRBV7-6; j_gene: TRBJ2-2; abundance: few; d_gene: -
CDR3aa: CSVAQPGENTEAFF; CDR3nt: TGCAGCGTGGCCCAGCCCGGGGAGAACACTGAAGCTTTCTTT; v_gene: TRBV29-1; j_gene: TRBJ1-1; abundance: few; d_gene: -
CDR3aa: CASSSRTANAEAFF; CDR3nt: TGTGCCAGCAGTTCCCGGACAGCGAACGCTGAAGCTTTCTTT; v_gene: TRBV6-2/TRBV6-3; j_gene: TRBJ1-1; abundance: few; d_gene: -
CDR3aa: CASSQRTGQGDTQYF; CDR3nt: TGTGCCAGCAGCCAACGGACAGGGCAGGGAGATACGCAGTATTTT; v_gene: TRBV7-3; j_gene: TRBJ2-3; abundance: few; d_gene: TRBD1
CDR3aa: CASSLTGLVYEQYF; CDR3nt: TGTGCCAGCAGCTTAACAGGACTAGTCTACGAGCAGTACTTC; v_gene: TRBV7-8; j_gene: TRBJ2-7; abundance: -; d_gene: TRBD2
CDR3aa: CASSLDPGSGELFF; CDR3nt: TGTGCCAGCAGCTTAGACCCAGGGTCCGGGGAGCTGTTTTTT; v_gene: TRBV7-8; j_gene: TRBJ2-2; abundance: -; d_gene: -
CDR3aa: CASRYDTELGPQHF; CDR3nt: TGTGCCAGCCGATACGACACGGAACTAGGGCCCCAGCATTTT; v_gene: TRBV7-2; j_gene: TRBJ1-5; abundance: -; d_gene: -
CDR3aa: CASSPTEVYEQYF; CDR3nt: TGTGCCAGCAGCCCCACGGAGGTCTACGAGCAGTACTTC; v_gene: TRBV3-1; j_gene: TRBJ2-7; abundance: few; d_gene: -
CDR3aa: CSVEVGQGFYNEQFF; CDR3nt: TGCAGCGTTGAAGTAGGGCAGGGCTTTTACAATGAGCAGTTCTTC; v_gene: TRBV29-1; j_gene: TRBJ2-1; abundance: few; d_gene: -
CDR3aa: CASSKSRRGRCTDTQYF; CDR3nt: TGTGCCAGCAGCAAAAGTCGGCGGGGGAGATGCACAGATACGCAGTATTTT; v_gene: TRBV21-1; j_gene: TRBJ2-3; abundance: -; d_gene: -
CDR3aa: CASSLDGGGSSYEQYF; CDR3nt: TGTGCCAGCAGCCTAGACGGCGGGGGCAGCTCCTACGAGCAGTACTTC; v_gene: TRBV7-2; j_gene: TRBJ2-7; abundance: -; d_gene: -
CDR3aa: CASSPSIAGELFF; CDR3nt: TGTGCCAGCAGTCCTAGTATCGCCGGGGAGCTGTTTTTT; v_gene: TRBV12-3/TRBV12-4; j_gene: TRBJ2-2; abundance: -; d_gene: -